This is a list of T cell receptor beta chains from one sample in a study of T cell responses to AZD1222 COVID-19 vaccine. Libraries were prepared by immunoSEQ multiplex PCR; TCRdb keeps only in-frame clonotypes and omits some of them. Of 90,000 to 120,000 clones listed, around 95% are singletons. Sequences were derived from peripheral blood, sampled on day 0 of AZD1222 vaccination. Receptor source: an adult in good health. The CDR3 runs from the conserved cysteine through the conserved F or W. The D gene is left open where the match is weak. Only some rows state a clone size, as once, few, many or a class for expanded clones.

CDR3 protein: CSGEGSETQYF
CDR3 DNA: TGCAGCGGGGAAGGATCGGAGACCCAGTACTTC
D gene: .
V gene: TRBV29-1
clone size: .
CDR3 length: 11
J gene: TRBJ2-5

CDR3 protein: CASSIGQVYNEQFF
CDR3 DNA: TGTGCCAGCAGCATAGGACAGGTCTACAATGAGCAGTTCTTC
D gene: TRBD1
V gene: TRBV5-4
clone size: .
CDR3 length: 14
J gene: TRBJ2-1

CDR3 protein: CASRSIRDRGYNSPLHF
CDR3 DNA: TGTGCCAGCAGATCCATCCGGGACAGGGGGTATAATTCACCCCTCCACTTT
D gene: TRBD1
V gene: TRBV5-6
clone size: .
CDR3 length: 17
J gene: TRBJ1-6

CDR3 protein: CASSLVRGSGGYTF
CDR3 DNA: TGTGCCAGCAGCTTGGTTAGAGGGTCAGGGGGCTACACCTTC
D gene: .
V gene: TRBV5-4
clone size: .
CDR3 length: 14
J gene: TRBJ1-2

CDR3 protein: CASGPTDTQYF
CDR3 DNA: TGTGCCAGCGGACCCACAGATACGCAGTATTTT
D gene: .
V gene: TRBV19
clone size: .
CDR3 length: 11
J gene: TRBJ2-3

CDR3 protein: CASMGTPKSSGANVLTF
CDR3 DNA: TGTGCCAGTATGGGGACGCCAAAGAGCTCTGGGGCCAACGTCCTGACTTTC
D gene: .
V gene: TRBV19
clone size: .
CDR3 length: 17
J gene: TRBJ2-6

CDR3 protein: CASSQAVNEKLFF
CDR3 DNA: TGTGCCAGCAGCCAAGCTGTTAATGAAAAACTGTTTTTT
D gene: .
V gene: TRBV3-1/TRBV3-2
clone size: .
CDR3 length: 13
J gene: TRBJ1-4

CDR3 protein: CASLGLDQPQHF
CDR3 DNA: TGTGCCAGCCTAGGACTTGATCAGCCCCAGCATTTT
D gene: .
V gene: TRBV2
clone size: .
CDR3 length: 12
J gene: TRBJ1-5

CDR3 protein: CASGDREKAGANVLTF
CDR3 DNA: TGTGCCAGCGGGGACAGGGAAAAAGCTGGGGCCAACGTCCTGACTTTC
D gene: TRBD1
V gene: TRBV28
clone size: .
CDR3 length: 16
J gene: TRBJ2-6

CDR3 protein: CASSPTGTLQETQYF
CDR3 DNA: TGTGCCAGCAGCCCCACCGGGACTCTCCAAGAGACCCAGTACTTC
D gene: .
V gene: TRBV6-5
clone size: .
CDR3 length: 15
J gene: TRBJ2-5

CDR3 protein: CASSRLAGAGNEQFF
CDR3 DNA: TGTGCCAGCAGTCGACTAGCGGGGGCCGGAAATGAGCAGTTCTTC
D gene: TRBD2
V gene: TRBV6-4
clone size: .
CDR3 length: 15
J gene: TRBJ2-1

CDR3 protein: CATSREGQGNYGYTF
CDR3 DNA: TGTGCCACCAGCAGAGAGGGACAGGGCAACTATGGCTACACCTTC
D gene: TRBD1
V gene: TRBV15
clone size: .
CDR3 length: 15
J gene: TRBJ1-2

CDR3 protein: CASSSLTGNTEAFF
CDR3 DNA: TGCGCCAGCAGCTCACTGACAGGAAACACTGAAGCTTTCTTT
D gene: .
V gene: TRBV5-1
clone size: .
CDR3 length: 14
J gene: TRBJ1-1

CDR3 protein: CAWGPSRSGNTIYF
CDR3 DNA: TGTGCCTGGGGGCCCTCCCGCTCTGGAAACACCATATATTTT
D gene: .
V gene: TRBV30
clone size: .
CDR3 length: 14
J gene: TRBJ1-3

CDR3 protein: CASIGDLTYEQYF
CDR3 DNA: TGTGCCAGCATAGGAGACTTAACCTACGAGCAGTACTTC
D gene: .
V gene: TRBV28
clone size: .
CDR3 length: 13
J gene: TRBJ2-7

CDR3 protein: CASSLGLALMDEQFF
CDR3 DNA: TGCGCCAGCAGCTTGGGACTAGCCCTTATGGATGAGCAGTTCTTC
D gene: TRBD2
V gene: TRBV5-1
clone size: .
CDR3 length: 15
J gene: TRBJ2-1

CDR3 protein: CASSYSGVTNEKLFF
CDR3 DNA: TGTGCCAGCAGTTATTCGGGGGTAACTAATGAAAAACTGTTTTTT
D gene: .
V gene: TRBV6-5
clone size: .
CDR3 length: 15
J gene: TRBJ1-4

CDR3 protein: CASSYDRAYEQYF
CDR3 DNA: TGTGCCAGCAGTTACGACAGGGCCTACGAGCAGTACTTC
D gene: TRBD1
V gene: TRBV6-2/TRBV6-3
clone size: .
CDR3 length: 13
J gene: TRBJ2-7

CDR3 protein: CASMAGRGNQPQHF
CDR3 DNA: TGTGCCAGCATGGCAGGTAGGGGCAATCAGCCCCAGCATTTT
D gene: .
V gene: TRBV2
clone size: once
CDR3 length: 14
J gene: TRBJ1-5

CDR3 protein: CASRPRRSSYNSPLHF
CDR3 DNA: TGTGCCAGCAGGCCTAGAAGGAGCTCCTATAATTCACCCCTCCACTTT
D gene: .
V gene: TRBV11-2
clone size: .
CDR3 length: 16
J gene: TRBJ1-6

CDR3 protein: CASSEGVGTGKTQYF
CDR3 DNA: TGTGCCAGCAGCGAAGGGGTCGGGACAGGGAAAACCCAGTACTTC
D gene: TRBD1
V gene: TRBV6-1
clone size: .
CDR3 length: 15
J gene: TRBJ2-5

CDR3 protein: CASSGQGISWEQYF
CDR3 DNA: TGTGCCAGCAGCGGACAGGGTATCTCGTGGGAGCAGTACTTC
D gene: TRBD1
V gene: TRBV2
clone size: .
CDR3 length: 14
J gene: TRBJ2-7

CDR3 protein: CASSTTGVRSYEQYF
CDR3 DNA: TGTGCCAGCAGCACAACTGGGGTAAGGTCCTACGAGCAGTACTTC
D gene: .
V gene: TRBV6-5
clone size: .
CDR3 length: 15
J gene: TRBJ2-7

CDR3 protein: CASSIGGQPQHF
CDR3 DNA: TGTGCCAGTAGTATAGGGGGGCAGCCCCAGCATTTT
D gene: .
V gene: TRBV19
clone size: .
CDR3 length: 12
J gene: TRBJ1-5

CDR3 protein: CASRKGGDPRKLFF
CDR3 DNA: TGTGCCAGCAGAAAAGGGGGGGATCCGAGGAAACTGTTTTTT
D gene: .
V gene: TRBV28
clone size: .
CDR3 length: 14
J gene: TRBJ1-4

CDR3 protein: CASSLDSGVNQPQHF
CDR3 DNA: TGCGCCAGCAGCTTGGATTCCGGGGTCAATCAGCCCCAGCATTTT
D gene: .
V gene: TRBV5-1
clone size: .
CDR3 length: 15
J gene: TRBJ1-5

CDR3 protein: CASSPRTLRDGYGYTF
CDR3 DNA: TGTGCCAGCAGCCCTCGGACCCTCAGGGACGGCTATGGCTACACCTTC
D gene: .
V gene: TRBV7-2
clone size: .
CDR3 length: 16
J gene: TRBJ1-2

CDR3 protein: CASSYTDRGRDGYTF
CDR3 DNA: TGTGCCAGCAGTTACACCGACAGGGGGCGCGATGGCTACACCTTC
D gene: TRBD1
V gene: TRBV6-2/TRBV6-3
clone size: .
CDR3 length: 15
J gene: TRBJ1-2

CDR3 protein: CASSGKNWDEQFF
CDR3 DNA: TGTGCCAGCAGCGGCAAGAACTGGGATGAGCAGTTCTTC
D gene: .
V gene: TRBV9
clone size: few
CDR3 length: 13
J gene: TRBJ2-1

CDR3 protein: CASSPLGSTEAFF
CDR3 DNA: TGTGCCAGCAGCCCCCTTGGTAGCACTGAAGCTTTCTTT
D gene: .
V gene: TRBV7-6
clone size: .
CDR3 length: 13
J gene: TRBJ1-1